The T cell receptor (beta chain) described here comes from a study of control samples from healthy donors and cancer patients. From germline, CDR1 is SGHNT and CDR2 YYREEE (reference sequence). Trimming took 3 bases from V and 2 from J, leaving 13 bases between them. The CDR3 loop spans 15 amino acids. Assay used: immunoSEQ multiplex PCR; TCRdb lists only in-frame clones, some missing. The data show 90,000 to 130,000 clones, almost 85% seen once. Specimen: blood. The receptor was isolated from a man aged 18 to 29 in good health. The chain carries TRBV5-4 and TRBJ2-3, with TRBD1 as a possible D gene (5 bases). The CDR3 spells CASSSDSILTDTQYF. CDR3 coding DNA: TGTGCCAGCAGCTCCGACAGTATTCTCACAGATACGCAGTATTTT.